Below are 30 T cell receptor beta chains sequenced from a single sample in a study of identical twins. TCRdb independently ran MiXCR on the 5' RACE reads; one entry per CDR3 protein. The sample lists about 470,000 distinct CDR3 sequences, approximately 24% occurring once. The sample was also linked to a second study, of T cells expressing NK-cell markers.

The specimen was CD4+ T cells sorted from blood. The receptors originated from a young woman in good health.

This clonotype was picked up one time. The chain combines TRBV7-9 with TRBJ2-1, with a possible D match to TRBD2 (6 bases). This CDR3 has 11 amino acids. The V gene's germline CDR1 is SEHNR and CDR2 FQNEAQ (reference sequence). Trimming removed 9 bases from V and 9 bases from J, with 12 bases in between. CDR3 region: CASEARGEQFF. As DNA, the CDR3 is TGTGCCAGTGAAGCGCGGGGTGAGCAGTTCTTC.

The V gene is TRBV24-1, the J gene TRBJ2-4; weak D call: TRBD2 (6 bases). Trimming shortened V by 4 bases and J by 2 bases, and 8 bases separated the two germline ends. Germline values: CDR1 KGHDR, CDR2 SFDVKD. This CDR3 has 14 amino acids. CDR3 residues: CATSDGRTKNIQYF. DNA of the CDR3: TGTGCCACCAGTGACGGGAGAACCAAAAACATTCAGTACTTC.

This chain joins TRBV5-1 and TRBJ2-7, with D perhaps matching TRBD1 (5 bases). V was pared by 1 base and J by 2 bases, with 13 bases between. Germline CDR1 is SGHRS and CDR2 is YFSETQ. The CDR3 is 15 residues long. Written as DNA, the CDR3 is TGCGCCAGCAGCTTGTACCCGACAGTTACCTACGAGCAGTACTTC. Amino acid sequence: CASSLYPTVTYEQYF.

The chain links TRBV12-3 or TRBV12-4 to TRBJ2-1; D is unresolved. The CDR3 spans 13 residues. Trimming pared 6 bases from V and 6 bases from J, leaving 12 bases between. The CDR3 DNA reads as TGTGCCAGCAGCTCCACGTACGCCAATGAGCAGTTCTTC. It encodes CASSSTYANEQFF.

At least ten counts were recorded for this clonotype. This chain connects TRBV12-3 or TRBV12-4 to TRBJ1-2; D is undetermined. With 1 base removed from V and 8 bases from J, the gap between germline ends came to 5 bases. The CDR3 totals 11 residues. CDR3 sequence (DNA): TGTGCCAGCAGTTTAGGGGAGGGCTACACCTTC. Translation gives CASSLGEGYTF.

This clonotype turned up a few times. The chain links TRBV25-1 to TRBJ1-1; no clear D gene. Germline V lookup: CDR1 MGHDK, CDR2 SYGVNS. V was shortened by 6 bases and J by 1 base, with 15 bases between the two germline ends. The CDR3 runs to 15 residues. CDR3 coding DNA: TGTGCCAGCAGCGGGCTGGTGGGTTGGAACACTGAAGCTTTCTTT. Its translation: CASSGLVGWNTEAFF.

The gene calls are TRBV5-1 and TRBJ2-1; tentative D call: TRBD2 (6 bases). Deletions cut 3 bases from V and 9 bases from J, with 13 bases between. Germline assignment: CDR1 SGHRS and CDR2 YFSETQ. The CDR3 is 13 residues long. The CDR3 nucleotides are TGCGCCAGCAGCTATCCGGGAGCGCCTGAGCAGTTCTTC. Amino acid sequence: CASSYPGAPEQFF.

In its sample, this clonotype was seen a few times. The chain is built from TRBV20-1 and TRBJ1-1, with 8 nucleotides matching TRBD1. Per the germline V gene, CDR1 is DFQATT and CDR2 is SNEGSKA (reference sequence). The V gene end was trimmed by 5 bases and the J gene end by 5 bases; junction bases not matched to a gene: 13. This CDR3 has 15 residues. The CDR3 is CSAPVPTGVVTEAFF. For the CDR3, the DNA is TGCAGTGCTCCCGTCCCGACAGGGGTGGTGACTGAAGCTTTCTTT.

This clonotype was picked up a small number of times. The chain is built from TRBV27 and TRBJ2-7, with a tentative D call TRBD2 (5 bases). CDR1 and CDR2 (germline): MNHEY, SMNVEV (reference sequence). This CDR3 has 13 amino acids. Trimming pared 3 bases from V and 5 bases from J, leaving 11 bases between. In DNA form, the CDR3 reads TGTGCCAGCAGTTTGCAGGAGGCTGACGAGCAGTACTTC. This sequence encodes CASSLQEADEQYF.

In this sample, this clonotype turned up a few times. The chain joins TRBV5-1 to TRBJ2-7; tentative D call: TRBD2 (5 bases). Trimming took off 4 bases at V and 6 bases at J, with 14 bases between the two ends. The CDR3 has 13 amino acids. Germline CDR1 SGHRS, CDR2 YFSETQ. DNA of the CDR3: TGCGCCAGCAGCCCAGGTGGGAGAACCGAGCAGTACTTC. It translates to CASSPGGRTEQYF.

Ten or more counts support this clonotype. CDR3 coding DNA: TGCGCCAGCAGCCCCGGACTAGCGGGGCCCTACGAGCAGTACTTC. Translated, it gives CASSPGLAGPYEQYF. This sequence joins TRBV5-1 and TRBJ2-7; 12 bases map to TRBD2. J was trimmed by 2 bases and V by 4 bases; bases with no gene match: 4. The CDR3 loop spans 15 amino acids. Germline assignment: CDR1 SGHRS and CDR2 YFSETQ.

The V and J genes are TRBV5-5 and TRBJ2-3, with no clear D. V was pared by 0 bases and J by 0 bases, with 8 bases between. Germline V CDR1 and CDR2: SGHKS, YYEKEE (reference sequence). The CDR3 contains 15 residues. The CDR3 sequence is CASSLDPRSTDTQYF. CDR3 nucleotide sequence: TGTGCCAGCAGCTTGGATCCGCGGAGCACAGATACGCAGTATTTT.

This sequence joins TRBV20-1 and TRBJ2-3; 9 nucleotides agree with TRBD2. This CDR3 spans 15 amino acids. Germline loops: CDR1 DFQATT, CDR2 SNEGSKA (reference sequence). J lost 3 bases, V lost 3 bases, and 7 bases had no gene match. The CDR3 DNA reads as TGCAGTGCTAGTGCCCTAGCGGGGCTGACAGATACGCAGTATTTT. Translated: CSASALAGLTDTQYF.

The V call is TRBV7-3, the J call TRBJ2-1; possibly TRBD1 for D (6 bases). CDR1 is SGHTA, CDR2 FQGTGA, per germline. V lost 5 bases to trimming and J lost 4 bases, with 12 bases between them. The length of the CDR3 is 14 residues. The CDR3 nucleotides are TGTGCCAGCAGCCCCGCTCAGGGGTACAATGAGCAGTTCTTC. Its protein product is CASSPAQGYNEQFF.

The chain recombines TRBV7-2 with TRBJ2-1, with D maybe TRBD2 (6 bases). The ends were cut back, 4 bases at V and 0 bases at J, with 10 bases in the middle. The CDR3 is 15 amino acids. Germline CDR1 is SGHTA and CDR2 is FQGNSA. CDR3 in amino acids: CASSSAGPSYNEQFF. The DNA for the CDR3 is TGTGCCAGCAGCTCGGCGGGACCCTCCTACAATGAGCAGTTCTTC.

The chain uses TRBV7-9 and TRBJ2-7, with TRBD2 matching 12 bases. Germline CDR1 and CDR2: SEHNR and FQNEAQ (reference sequence). The trim removed 5 bases at V and 7 bases at J, leaving 12 bases unmatched. This CDR3 is built from 16 residues. As DNA, the CDR3 is TGTGCCAGCAGCCTCCCAACGGGACTAGCGGGTCTGGAGCAGTACTTC. This translates into CASSLPTGLAGLEQYF.

This clonotype was detected a few times. The rearrangement uses TRBV11-2 and TRBJ2-1, with 13 bases that match TRBD2. The germline V gene encodes CDR1 SGHAT and CDR2 FQNNGV. V shed 5 bases, J shed 1 base, and the junction held 11 bases outside the gene matches. The CDR3 is 19 amino acids. The CDR3 protein is CASSGRGLAGAWSYNEQFF. In DNA, the CDR3 is TGTGCCAGCAGCGGAAGAGGACTAGCGGGAGCTTGGTCCTACAATGAGCAGTTCTTC.

The chain combines TRBV6-1 with TRBJ1-1; 7 bases are shared with TRBD1. CDR1 and CDR2 (germline): MNHNS, SASEGT. The CDR3 loop spans 15 amino acids. The junction had 17 bases not matched to a gene; V was cut back by 6 bases and J by 10 bases. CDR3 residues: CASSRQGPARGVAFF. CDR3 DNA: TGTGCCAGCAGCAGACAGGGACCGGCACGGGGGGTAGCTTTCTTT.

This clonotype has only a few counts. The chain is built from TRBV2 and TRBJ1-5, with 8 bases lining up with TRBD1. The CDR3 runs 13 residues. Germline CDR1 and CDR2: SNHLY and FYNNEI. V shed 6 bases and J 5 bases; nucleotides not matched to a gene: 3. The CDR3 sequence is CASRDRAHQPQHF. The CDR3 DNA sequence: TGTGCCAGCAGGGACAGGGCCCATCAGCCCCAGCATTTT.

V usage is TRBV5-1 and J usage is TRBJ2-1, with TRBD1 matching over 7 bases. Germline V gene data show CDR1 as SGHRS and CDR2 as YFSETQ. This CDR3 has 13 amino acids. Trimming removed 0 bases from V and 10 bases from J; junction bases left unmatched: 4. Here the CDR3 reads CASSLDQGQEQFF. The CDR3 nucleotides read TGCGCCAGCAGCTTGGATCAGGGACAGGAGCAGTTCTTC.

The rearrangement joins TRBV6-1 to TRBJ1-5; a possible D gene is TRBD1 (5 bases). This CDR3 comprises 14 residues. Germline CDR1 reads MNHNS; CDR2 reads SASEGT. The ends were cut back, 6 bases at V and 0 bases at J, with 9 bases in the middle. The CDR3 DNA reads as TGTGCCAGCAGGCCGCAGGGTAGCAATCAGCCCCAGCATTTT. It yields the protein CASRPQGSNQPQHF.

The rearrangement links TRBV5-1 to TRBJ1-1; D gene unclear. The length of the CDR3 is 16 residues. Trimming left V 4 bases short and J 0 bases short, with 16 bases between. Germline-derived CDR1 and CDR2 are SGHRS and YFSETQ. The CDR3 region has the DNA TGCGCCAGCAGCCCACTCGGGAGAAACATGAACACTGAAGCTTTCTTT. It encodes CASSPLGRNMNTEAFF.

V gene TRBV18 combines with J gene TRBJ1-1; possible D gene TRBD1, 5 bases. The CDR3 runs to 13 residues. V shed 6 bases and J shed 0 bases, with 8 bases lying between them. Germline V lookup: CDR1 KGHSH, CDR2 LQKENI. The DNA of the CDR3 is TGTGCCAGCTCTTGGGGGTTGAACACTGAAGCTTTCTTT. Protein: CASSWGLNTEAFF.

The table lists this clonotype with a few counts. This sequence joins TRBV6-5 and TRBJ2-7; D unclear. Looked up from germline, CDR1 is MNHEY and CDR2 is SVGAGI. There are 16 residues in the CDR3. The V gene lost 0 bases and the J gene lost 0 bases, with 12 bases spanning the gap. The CDR3, as DNA: TGTGCCAGCAGTTACTCGGGTCGGAGCGACTCCTACGAGCAGTACTTC. Residues: CASSYSGRSDSYEQYF.

This clonotype was seen more than once but under ten times. The chain joins TRBV7-2 to TRBJ1-5, with D hard to call. V shed 1 base and J shed 6 bases, with 7 bases lying between them. In germline, CDR1 is SGHTA, CDR2 FQGNSA. This CDR3 contains 13 residues. The CDR3 is CASSLVQGQPQHF. The CDR3 DNA reads TGTGCCAGCAGCTTAGTTCAAGGTCAGCCCCAGCATTTT.

The rearrangement joins TRBV20-1 to TRBJ2-2; 7 bases match TRBD2. Trimming removed 0 bases from V and 4 bases from J; junction bases left unmatched: 8. The CDR3 extends over 16 amino acids. Per the germline V gene, CDR1 is DFQATT and CDR2 is SNEGSKA (reference sequence). CDR3 sequence: CSARDPAGVGTGELFF. The CDR3 nucleotides read TGCAGTGCTAGAGATCCTGCGGGAGTGGGCACCGGGGAGCTGTTTTTT.

This clonotype was counted a few times. The chain couples TRBV9 to TRBJ2-2; 11 bases fit TRBD2. Germline assignment: CDR1 SGDLS and CDR2 YYNGEE. V was pared by 3 bases and J by 9 bases, with 10 bases of the junction left unmatched. The CDR3 runs to 16 residues. CDR3 in amino acids: CASSGGVAGGERELFF. As DNA, the CDR3 is TGTGCCAGCAGCGGCGGGGTAGCGGGAGGGGAAAGGGAGCTGTTTTTT.

The chain uses TRBV5-1 and TRBJ2-2; 13 bases align to TRBD2. J lost 4 bases, V lost 4 bases, and 10 bases had no gene match. The CDR3 consists of 18 residues. Per germline, CDR1 SGHRS and CDR2 YFSETQ. The DNA for the CDR3 is TGCGCCAGCAGCGCCGGCCGGACTAGCGGGAGATTCACCGGGGAGCTGTTTTTT. This codes for CASSAGRTSGRFTGELFF.

The chain couples TRBV7-9 to TRBJ2-3; D is unresolved. V gave up 4 bases and J gave up 4 bases, with 6 bases separating them. Germline assignment: CDR1 SEHNR and CDR2 FQNEAQ (reference sequence). The length of the CDR3 is 12 residues. The CDR3 protein is CASSSYSDTQYF. The CDR3 coding sequence is TGTGCCAGCAGCTCTTACTCAGATACGCAGTATTTT.

This clonotype occurred a few times. The J gene is TRBJ2-6, the V gene TRBV7-3; D remains unclear. The CDR3 runs 15 residues. CDR1 SGHTA and CDR2 FQGTGA come from the germline V gene. V lost 5 bases and J 2 bases, leaving 10 bases between the germline ends. The CDR3 protein is CASSPSPAGANVLTF. As DNA, the CDR3 is TGTGCCAGCAGCCCCAGTCCCGCTGGGGCCAACGTCCTGACTTTC.